The T cell receptor (beta chain) under discussion was sequenced for a study of shared clonotypes between healthy human individuals. This clone has just one count. The target antigen is unknown. The protocol was immunoSEQ multiplex PCR, while the TCRdb copy is restricted to in-frame clones and leaves out a portion. The sample has about 530,000 clones; almost 80% are singletons. V lost 2 bases to trimming and J lost 9 bases, with 14 bases between them. This CDR3 region has 14 residues. In germline, CDR1 is LNHDA, CDR2 SQIVND (reference sequence). Study-wide results and caveats: Sequencing depth was expected to influence donor clonotype sharing.

All participating donors were Caucasian adults from Nashville, Tennessee. The TCR comes from a woman aged 40 to 50 in good health. Some clones in this sample may be carry-over from other donors' samples. The material sequenced was PBMCs. The rearrangement joins TRBV19 to TRBJ2-1, with TRBD1 as a possible D gene (7 bases). CDR3 nucleotide sequence: TGTGCCAGTAGTATATGGCAGGGGGGCGGTGAGCAGTTCTTC. Residues: CASSIWQGGGEQFF. The entire variable domain, with the rest obtained from reference TRBV19 and TRBJ2-1, is as follows: DGGITQSPKYLFRKEGQNVTLSCEQNLNHDAMYWYRQDPGQGLRLIYYSQIVNDFQKGDIAEGYSVSREKKESFPLTVTSAQKNPTAFYLCASSIWQGGGEQFFGPGTRLTVL.